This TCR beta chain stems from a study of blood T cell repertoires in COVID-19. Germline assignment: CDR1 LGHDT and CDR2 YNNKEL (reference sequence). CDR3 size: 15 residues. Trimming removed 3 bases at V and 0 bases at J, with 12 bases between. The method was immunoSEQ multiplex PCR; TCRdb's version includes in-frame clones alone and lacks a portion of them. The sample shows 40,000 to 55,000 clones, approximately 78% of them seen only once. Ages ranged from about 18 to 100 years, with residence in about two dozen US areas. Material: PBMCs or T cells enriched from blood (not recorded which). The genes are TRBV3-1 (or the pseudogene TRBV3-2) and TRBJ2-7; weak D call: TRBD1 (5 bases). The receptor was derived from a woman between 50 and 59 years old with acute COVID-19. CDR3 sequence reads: CASSQHPTDSYEQYF. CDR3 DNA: TGTGCCAGCAGCCAGCACCCGACAGACTCCTACGAGCAGTACTTC.